This T cell receptor beta chain was profiled in a study of control samples from healthy donors and cancer patients. Libraries were prepared by immunoSEQ multiplex PCR; TCRdb keeps only in-frame clonotypes and omits some of them. Of about 150,000 clones detected, 85% to 95% appear once; the ten largest clones hold approximately 2.5%. The CDR3 runs 18 residues. In germline, CDR1 is MGHRA, CDR2 YSYEKL. Trimming removed 1 base from V and 8 bases from J, with 26 bases in between. The rearrangement links TRBV4-1 to TRBJ1-2, with D unclear. Sequenced: blood. This TCR was sampled from a man aged 50 or older in good health. This chain's CDR3 is CASSQALGGIALHRGYTF. As DNA, the CDR3 is TGCGCCAGCAGCCAAGCTTTAGGCGGGATCGCATTACATCGCGGCTACACCTTC.